This T cell receptor beta chain was observed in a study of shared clonotypes between healthy human individuals. Study at large: Donors, aged 18 to 49, were a couple of women and a few men. For every donor, three CD4 naive, three CD4 memory, two CD8 naive and one CD8 memory plates were used. Study-level points and caveats: The four-donor shared clonotypes exceeded non-shared clonotypes in generation probability, with non-shared ones scoring lower. As a rule, naive subsets had a larger estimated richness than memory subsets.

Per germline, CDR1 SGHRS and CDR2 YFSETQ. V shed 4 bases, J shed 4 bases, and the junction held 10 bases outside the gene matches. The length of the CDR3 is 16 residues. Produced via immunoSEQ multiplex PCR; TCRdb's table is partial and in-frame only. The data show a few million clones, roughly 92% seen once. Notes on this clone: Its matching antigen is unknown.

The J gene is TRBJ2-1, the V gene TRBV5-1; 8 bases line up with TRBD2. This TCR was sampled from a man aged 18-30 years in good health. Sample: naive CD4+ T cells sorted from blood. Subset indicated: CD45RA+ positively selected. This chain's CDR3 is CASSGVAGLGYNEQFF. CDR3 bases: TGCGCCAGCAGCGGGGTGGCGGGACTAGGATACAATGAGCAGTTCTTC.